One sample yielded the 27 T cell receptor beta chains listed below, sequenced in a study of regulatory T cells in long-lasting Graves disease. Time point: newly diagnosed GD, antithyroid drugs for less than 3 months. PBMC-derived RNA was used for the TCR library. In building TCR beta libraries, iRepertoire HTBI primers were used together with Arm-PCR of CDR3 regions. TCRdb analysed the multiplex PCR reads with MiXCR anew, one entry per CDR3 protein. The table shows about 360,000 distinct CDR3 sequences, with around 16% occurring only once. The sample was also reused in another study, on T cells in Graves' hyperthyroidism and ophthalmopathy.

Sequencing used peripheral blood mononuclear cells (PBMCs), obtained at new diagnosis, from a patient treated with antithyroid drugs. All receptors come from a woman younger than 30 with Graves disease.

This clonotype was detected many times. V is TRBV3-1 and J is TRBJ1-1; weak D call: TRBD1 (5 bases). The V end was cut by 1 base, the J end by 6 bases, with 15 bases between. Germline V gene sequence: CDR1 LGHDT, CDR2 YNNKEL (reference sequence). This CDR3 region has 15 residues. In DNA form, the CDR3 reads TGTGCCAGCAGCCAAGTGGGGCAGGGTAATGCTGAAGCTTTCTTT. This translates into CASSQVGQGNAEAFF.

This rearrangement joins TRBV5-4 to TRBJ2-2; D not certain. CDR1 SGHNT and CDR2 YYREEE come from the germline V gene (reference sequence). The length of the CDR3 is 16 residues. Deletions cut 3 bases from V and 5 bases from J, with 17 bases between. CDR3 amino acids: CASSSSPRAVTGELFF. In DNA, the CDR3 is TGTGCCAGCAGCTCTTCCCCTAGGGCGGTGACCGGGGAGCTGTTTTTT.

The table lists this clonotype with many counts. The V call is TRBV3-1, the J call TRBJ1-2, with TRBD1 matching 9 bases. Per the germline V gene, CDR1 is LGHDT and CDR2 is YNNKEL (reference sequence). V was clipped by 0 bases and J by 10 bases; unmatched bases: 9. The CDR3 is 15 residues long. The CDR3: CASSQDSTGGLAYTF. The CDR3 bases are TGTGCCAGCAGCCAAGATTCAACAGGGGGCCTTGCCTACACCTTC.

This clonotype appeared a few times. The gene calls are TRBV19 and TRBJ1-5; D unclear. Trimming left V 7 bases short and J 3 bases short, with 13 bases between. Germline CDR1 and CDR2: LNHDA and SQIVND (reference sequence). The CDR3 loop spans 14 amino acids. CDR3 bases: TGTGCCAGTACGAGGGTTTCTGTCAATCAGCCCCAGCATTTT. Its translation: CASTRVSVNQPQHF.

For this clonotype: It may be a read error: a sequence one base away is much more abundant. V gene TRBV6-1 combines with J gene TRBJ2-7, with TRBD1 as a possible D gene (5 bases). The CDR3 covers 13 residues. In germline, CDR1 is MNHNS, CDR2 SASEGT. V was shortened by 6 bases and J by 5 bases, with 14 bases between the two germline ends. The CDR3 here is CASSDRYSHEQYF. In DNA form, the CDR3 reads TGTGCCAGCAGCGACAGATACAGCCACGAGCAGTACTTC.

The table lists this clonotype with a few counts. For the CDR3, the DNA is TGTGCCAGCAGCAAAACAGGGGTGGTAGCCTACGAGCAGTACTTC. This translates into CASSKTGVVAYEQYF. V gene TRBV7-9 combines with J gene TRBJ2-7, with 7 bases aligning to TRBD1. The CDR3 runs 15 residues. Trimming at V came to 5 bases and at J to 2 bases, leaving 9 bases not matched to a gene. CDR1 is SEHNR and CDR2 is FQNEAQ in the germline V gene (reference sequence).

This clonotype has a handful of counts. The rearrangement links TRBV3-1 to TRBJ2-3, with D hard to call. Trimming took 3 bases from V and 1 from J, leaving 11 bases between them. CDR3 length equals 15 residues. Germline-derived CDR1 and CDR2 are LGHDT and YNNKEL (reference sequence). CDR3 nucleotide sequence: TGTGCCAGCAGCCAGATGGTCGGAGGCACAGATACGCAGTATTTT. Its protein product is CASSQMVGGTDTQYF.

This clonotype has at least ten counts. The CDR3 spells CASSQTQWAEAFF. The DNA of the CDR3 is TGTGCCAGCAGTCAAACACAGTGGGCTGAAGCTTTCTTT. The chain combines TRBV27 with TRBJ1-1; no reliable D call. This CDR3 has 13 residues. V dropped 5 bases and J dropped 6 bases, with 13 bases sitting between them. Per the germline V gene, CDR1 is MNHEY and CDR2 is SMNVEV (reference sequence).

The J gene is TRBJ2-3, the V gene TRBV20-1, with TRBD1 matching over 9 bases. V shed 6 bases, J shed 5 bases, and the junction held 6 bases outside the gene matches. The CDR3 has 13 amino acids. Per germline, CDR1 DFQATT and CDR2 SNEGSKA (reference sequence). The CDR3 loop reads CSARDREGDTQYF. CDR3 DNA: TGCAGTGCCCGGGACAGGGAGGGAGATACGCAGTATTTT.

This clonotype has just a few counts. This rearrangement joins TRBV27 to TRBJ1-3; D is unclear. The CDR3 contains 15 residues. Deletions cut 6 bases from V and 0 bases from J, with 12 bases between. Per the germline V gene, CDR1 is MNHEY and CDR2 is SMNVEV (reference sequence). Here the CDR3 DNA reads TGTGCCAGCAGGCCAGGCTACGACTCTGGAAACACCATATATTTT. Translated, it gives CASRPGYDSGNTIYF.

This clonotype appeared a few times. This chain joins TRBV24-1 and TRBJ1-2; D ambiguous. The CDR3 extends over 14 amino acids. Deletions cut 1 base from V and 1 base from J, with 6 bases between. Germline CDR1 reads KGHDR; CDR2 reads SFDVKD. CDR3 nucleotide sequence: TGTGCCACCAGTGATTTAACAAGTAACTATGGCTACACCTTC. Its translation: CATSDLTSNYGYTF.

Many counts were recorded for this clonotype. The chain employs TRBV20-1 and TRBJ2-1, with 7 nucleotides matching TRBD1. The CDR3 contains 15 residues. Germline loops: CDR1 DFQATT, CDR2 SNEGSKA (reference sequence). V shed 2 bases, J shed 7 bases, and the junction held 11 bases outside the gene matches. The CDR3 is CSARPLDRSANEQFF. The CDR3 nucleotides are TGCAGTGCTAGACCCCTGGACAGGTCGGCAAATGAGCAGTTCTTC.

The CDR3 DNA is TGTGCCAGTAGTCTGCAGGGGGCGTACACTGAAGCTTTCTTT. This translates into CASSLQGAYTEAFF. The chain links TRBV19 to TRBJ1-1, with TRBD1 identical over 8 bases. The germline gives CDR1 LNHDA, CDR2 SQIVND (reference sequence). The CDR3 length is 14 residues. V lost 5 bases and J lost 3; bases outside the gene matches: 5.

Only a few counts were recorded for this clonotype. This sequence joins TRBV6-5 and TRBJ1-6; tentatively, D is TRBD1 (5 bases). In germline, CDR1 is MNHEY, CDR2 SVGAGI. The V end was cut by 2 bases, the J end by 9 bases, with 11 bases between. The CDR3 consists of 14 residues. The CDR3 spells CASSYGRASSPLHF. The DNA for the CDR3 is TGTGCCAGCAGTTACGGCAGGGCAAGTTCACCCCTCCACTTT.

Ten or more counts support this clonotype. The rearrangement links TRBV3-1 to TRBJ2-7; tentatively, D is TRBD1 (5 bases). CDR3 size: 14 residues. The V and J ends lost 0 bases and 5 bases respectively, with 11 bases between them. From germline, CDR1 is LGHDT and CDR2 YNNKEL (reference sequence). The CDR3 DNA sequence: TGTGCCAGCAGCCAAGACACAGGCGCAGACGAGCAGTACTTC. This translates into CASSQDTGADEQYF.

This clonotype was seen many times. V usage is TRBV5-6 and J usage is TRBJ2-3; 10 positions match TRBD2. Germline V gives CDR1 SGHDT, CDR2 YYEEEE. The CDR3 contains 15 residues. J lost 7 bases, V lost 2 bases, and 7 bases had no gene match. The CDR3, as DNA: TGTGCCAGCAGCTTTATAAGCGGGAGGGGGAATACGCAGTATTTT. It specifies CASSFISGRGNTQYF.

This clonotype was counted at least ten times. The V gene is TRBV2, the J gene TRBJ2-3, with D perhaps being TRBD1 or TRBD2 (6 bases each). This CDR3 is 13 amino acids long. Deletions cut 6 bases from V and 4 bases from J, with 11 bases between. Looked up from germline, CDR1 is SNHLY and CDR2 is FYNNEI. The CDR3 is CASSSGAADTQYF. CDR3 DNA sequence: TGTGCCAGCAGCTCGGGGGCCGCAGATACGCAGTATTTT.

This clonotype was picked up a small number of times. The gene calls are TRBV4-1 and TRBJ2-7; possibly TRBD1 for D (5 bases). Germline CDR1 and CDR2: MGHRA and YSYEKL. The CDR3 is 16 residues long. The V and J ends lost 0 bases and 6 bases respectively, with 18 bases between them. The CDR3 nucleotides read TGCGCCAGCAGCCAAGAGGATCCTCGTGGGGCTGGCGAGCAGTACTTC. Its translation is CASSQEDPRGAGEQYF.

This clonotype showed up many times. This chain joins TRBV5-1 and TRBJ2-1, with D tentatively TRBD1 (5 bases). The V gene's germline CDR1 is SGHRS and CDR2 YFSETQ. Trimming cost V 0 bases and J 7 bases, with 8 bases left between them. This CDR3 is built from 13 residues. CDR3: CASSLGQSNEQFF. The CDR3 nucleotides are TGCGCCAGCAGCTTGGGACAGTCGAATGAGCAGTTCTTC.

A few counts support this clonotype. V and J are TRBV7-9 and TRBJ2-5, with TRBD2 matching over 13 bases. Germline CDR1 is SEHNR and CDR2 is FQNEAQ (reference sequence). The CDR3 has 18 residues. The V and J ends lost 1 base and 3 bases, in that order; junction bases with no gene match: 8. The CDR3 nucleotides read TGTGCCAGCAGCTTAGGGATCCACGGACTAGCGGGGGAAGAGACCCAGTACTTC. The encoded protein is CASSLGIHGLAGEETQYF.

In this sample, this clonotype turned up once. A far larger clone is one base from this, pointing to a likely read error. This chain uses TRBV7-9 with TRBJ2-7, with D tentatively TRBD2 (6 bases). The V and J ends lost 4 bases and 5 bases respectively, with 15 bases between them. Germline CDR1 reads SEHNR; CDR2 reads FQNEAQ (reference sequence). This CDR3 contains 14 residues. The CDR3 nucleotides read TGTGCCAGCAGCTGGGGGGATCGTACCCACGAGCAGTACTTC. Amino acid sequence: CASSWGDRTHEQYF.

This clonotype was observed a handful of times. V usage is TRBV13 and J usage is TRBJ2-1, with a weak D call TRBD2 (6 bases). The CDR3 is made up of 15 amino acids. Trimming stripped 2 bases from V and 5 bases from J, with 13 bases between. From germline, CDR1 is PRHDT and CDR2 FYEKMQ (reference sequence). The chain's CDR3 is CASSLSSGLHNEQFF. CDR3 in DNA: TGTGCCAGCAGCTTATCGAGCGGGTTGCACAATGAGCAGTTCTTC. The complete variable domain, with remaining parts taken from reference TRBV13 and TRBJ2-1, reads AAGVIQSPRHLIKEKRETATLKCYPIPRHDTVYWYQQGPGQDPQFLISFYEKMQSDKGSIPDRFSAQQFSDYHSELNMSSLELGDSALYFCASSLSSGLHNEQFFGPGTRLTVL.

This clonotype was seen at least ten times. The chain links TRBV6-1 to TRBJ1-2; D is unresolved. The CDR3 has 15 amino acids. Germline V gene lookup returns CDR1 MNHNS and CDR2 SASEGT. The V end was cut by 8 bases, the J end by 13 bases, with 29 bases between. CDR3 residues: CASGKADAEPERITF. The CDR3 bases are TGTGCCAGCGGAAAGGCAGATGCAGAGCCCGAAAGGATCACCTTC.

In its sample, this clonotype was seen once. The chain joins TRBV5-4 to TRBJ1-3; D may be TRBD1 (6 bases). V lost 2 bases to trimming and J lost 0 bases, with 12 bases between them. Germline V gene sequence: CDR1 SGHNT, CDR2 YYREEE (reference sequence). The CDR3 has 16 residues. This CDR3 reads CASSFGQRLSGNTIYF. The CDR3 DNA reads as TGTGCCAGCAGCTTCGGACAGCGCCTCTCTGGAAACACCATATATTTT.

V usage is TRBV27 and J usage is TRBJ1-4; tentative D call: TRBD1 (5 bases). The CDR3 is 13 amino acids. V was shortened by 4 bases and J by 11 bases, with 14 bases between the two germline ends. Germline CDR1 is MNHEY and CDR2 is SMNVEV (reference sequence). CDR3 sequence (DNA): TGTGCCAGCAGTTATACGGTCGGGGCCAAACTGTTTTTT. Protein product: CASSYTVGAKLFF.

This clonotype turned up a few times. Just one base apart from a much larger clone, this may be a read error. This chain joins TRBV28 and TRBJ1-1; 9 bases match TRBD1. Looked up from germline, CDR1 is MDHEN and CDR2 is SYDVKM. The ends lost 4 bases at V and 7 bases at J; junction bases unmatched: 7. This CDR3 comprises 14 residues. The CDR3 spells CASSSLPGQGEAFF. CDR3 nucleotides: TGTGCCAGCAGTTCACTTCCGGGACAGGGTGAAGCTTTCTTT.

This clonotype was detected many times. This chain joins TRBV28 and TRBJ2-1; D perhaps matches TRBD2 (5 bases). Deletions cut 8 bases from V and 8 bases from J, with 22 bases between. Germline V gene lookup returns CDR1 MDHEN and CDR2 SYDVKM. This CDR3 region has 15 residues. The CDR3 nucleotides read TGTGCCAGCTCCAATAGGGCGGGCCTTGAGGATGAGCAGTTCTTC. Amino acids: CASSNRAGLEDEQFF.